Listed below are T cell receptor beta chains from one sample, sequenced in a study of blood T cell repertoires in COVID-19. Using immunoSEQ multiplex PCR, the repertoire was profiled, and TCRdb retains in-frame clones only, with some absent. The sample contains some 56,000 clones, 85% to 90% of which appear only once. Source material: peripheral blood. Receptors originate from a woman aged 55-69 years with COVID-19, enrolled during active disease. CDR3s include the opening cysteine and the closing phenylalanine or tryptophan. D genes are given only for firm matches. Where a row states a size, it is once, few, many or the class of an expanded clone; other rows omit it.

d_gene	v_gene	abundance	j_gene	CDR3nt	CDR3aa
TRBD2	TRBV10-2	-	TRBJ2-3	TGCGCCAGCAGTGGGTTGGCGGGAGTGACAGATACGCAGTATTTT	CASSGLAGVTDTQYF
TRBD1	TRBV7-2	-	TRBJ1-5	TGTGCCAGCAGCCCACGACGGACAGGGGGTTTTCAGCCCCAGCATTTT	CASSPRRTGGFQPQHF
-	TRBV11-2	-	TRBJ1-3	TGTGCCAGCAGCTTAGCTTCAGGGCGCTCTGGAAACACCATATATTTT	CASSLASGRSGNTIYF
TRBD2	TRBV7-9	-	TRBJ2-7	TGTGCCAGCAGCTTGCCCGGGACTACCTACGAGCAGTACTTC	CASSLPGTTYEQYF
-	TRBV5-6	-	TRBJ1-2	TGTGCCAGCAGTTTGGACCGGGGCTACACCTTC	CASSLDRGYTF
-	TRBV5-1	-	TRBJ2-3	TGCGCCAGCAGCTTCTCAGGGGCCCTTGGCACAGATACGCAGTATTTT	CASSFSGALGTDTQYF
TRBD2	TRBV3-1/TRBV3-2	-	TRBJ2-1	TGTGCCAGCAGCCAAGAATCACTAGCGGGATGGTCGTACAATGAGCAGTTCTTC	CASSQESLAGWSYNEQFF
TRBD2	TRBV3-1/TRBV3-2	-	TRBJ2-3	TGTGCCAGCAGAAATCTCGGACTAGCGGGAGCAGATACGCAGTATTTT	CASRNLGLAGADTQYF
TRBD1	TRBV6-5	once	TRBJ2-3	TGTGCCAGCAGTTACGCAGGGACAGGGTGGGATCCGCAGTATTTT	CASSYAGTGWDPQYF
TRBD1	TRBV19	few	TRBJ1-5	TGTGCCAGCCGGCCGCCGGGACAGACGAACCTCCTAGATCAGCCCCAGCATTTT	CASRPPGQTNLLDQPQHF
-	TRBV4-1	-	TRBJ1-2	TGCGCCAGCAGCCAGACCAGGGTGGGGAGGGATGGCTACACCTTC	CASSQTRVGRDGYTF
TRBD1	TRBV19	-	TRBJ1-4	TGTGCCAGTAGTGCCCGGGACAGGACTAATGAAAAACTGTTTTTT	CASSARDRTNEKLFF
-	TRBV19	-	TRBJ1-1	TGTGCCAGTAGTAACCCCGGGATCAACACTGAAGCTTTCTTT	CASSNPGINTEAFF
TRBD1	TRBV7-8	-	TRBJ1-5	TGTGCCAGCAGCCGACAGGGAAGACAGCCCCAGCATTTT	CASSRQGRQPQHF
TRBD1	TRBV28	-	TRBJ2-7	TGTGCCACAGGGGACAGCTCCAGCGAGGAGCAGTACTTC	CATGDSSSEEQYF
TRBD1	TRBV11-2	-	TRBJ1-3	TGTGCCAGCAGGACAGGGGGAGCTGGAAACACCATATATTTT	CASRTGGAGNTIYF
TRBD1	TRBV24-1	-	TRBJ2-1	TGTGCCACCTCCGGACCAGGGGGCTCCTACAATGAGCAGTTCTTC	CATSGPGGSYNEQFF
TRBD2	TRBV9	-	TRBJ2-5	TGTGCCAGCAGCGAGCCAGCGGGGGGTGAAACTCTTTACTTC	CASSEPAGGETLYF
-	TRBV5-4	-	TRBJ2-5	TGTGCCAGCAGCCGTGGAGGGCCCCAAGAGACCCAGTACTTC	CASSRGGPQETQYF
TRBD2	TRBV19	-	TRBJ2-1	TGTGCCAGTAGTATATGGACTAGCGGGTCCAATGAGCAGTTCTTC	CASSIWTSGSNEQFF
-	TRBV4-1	few	TRBJ1-1	TGCGCCAGCAGCCCATCGGAGGGACGGACTGAAGCTTTCTTT	CASSPSEGRTEAFF
-	TRBV27	-	TRBJ2-7	TGTGCCAGCAGTTTATCTGGGGGGTTGGGGAGGGAGCAGTACTTC	CASSLSGGLGREQYF
TRBD2	TRBV19	-	TRBJ2-1	TGTGCCAGTACCGGGGGACTAGCGGGAGTAGGTAATGAGCAGTTCTTC	CASTGGLAGVGNEQFF